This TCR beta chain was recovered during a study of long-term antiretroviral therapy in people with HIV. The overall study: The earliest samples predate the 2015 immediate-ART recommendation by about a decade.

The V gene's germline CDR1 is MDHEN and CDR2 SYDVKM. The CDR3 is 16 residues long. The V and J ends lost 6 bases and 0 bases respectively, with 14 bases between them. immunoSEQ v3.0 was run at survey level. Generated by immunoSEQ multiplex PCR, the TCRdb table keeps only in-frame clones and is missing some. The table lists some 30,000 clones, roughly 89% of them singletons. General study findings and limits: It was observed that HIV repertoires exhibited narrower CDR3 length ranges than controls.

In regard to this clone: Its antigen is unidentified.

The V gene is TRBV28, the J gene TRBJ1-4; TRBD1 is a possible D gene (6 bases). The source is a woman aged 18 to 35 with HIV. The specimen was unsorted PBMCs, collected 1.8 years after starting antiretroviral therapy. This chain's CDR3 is CASSVQGPATNEKLFF. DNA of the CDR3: TGTGCCAGCAGCGTTCAGGGGCCTGCAACTAATGAAAAACTGTTTTTT.